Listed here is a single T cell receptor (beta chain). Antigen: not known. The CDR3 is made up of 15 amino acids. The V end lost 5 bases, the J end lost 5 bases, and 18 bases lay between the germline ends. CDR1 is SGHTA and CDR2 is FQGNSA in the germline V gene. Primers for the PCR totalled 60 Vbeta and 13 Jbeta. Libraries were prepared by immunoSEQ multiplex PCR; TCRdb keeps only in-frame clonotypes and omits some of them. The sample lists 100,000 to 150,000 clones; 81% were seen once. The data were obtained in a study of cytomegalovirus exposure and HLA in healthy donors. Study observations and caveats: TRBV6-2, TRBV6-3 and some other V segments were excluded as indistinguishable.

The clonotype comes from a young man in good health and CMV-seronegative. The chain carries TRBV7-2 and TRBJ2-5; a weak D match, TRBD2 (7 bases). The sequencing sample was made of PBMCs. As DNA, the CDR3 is TGTGCCAGCAGCGATATGCCGGGGGGCCGGGAGACCCAGTACTTC. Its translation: CASSDMPGGRETQYF.